This entry lists 19 T cell receptor beta chains sequenced from one sample in a study of T cell repertoires and HLA-DP antigens. No antigen has been identified for these receptors. Generated by immunoSEQ multiplex PCR, the TCRdb table keeps only in-frame clones and is missing some. The table lists about 89,000 clones, about nine tenths of them singletons, with about 1.7% in the top ten. Source material: CD4+ T cells from PBMCs. Receptors were obtained from a man aged 50 to 60 in good health and CMV-seronegative.

The chain employs TRBV5-6 and TRBJ1-6; D is uncertain. V gave up 0 bases and J gave up 5 bases, with 9 bases separating them. Germline values: CDR1 SGHDT, CDR2 YYEEEE. The CDR3 is 15 residues long. The CDR3 DNA reads as TGTGCCAGCAGCTTGGGGGCCTTAGATAATTCACCCCTCCACTTT. It codes for CASSLGALDNSPLHF.

The chain uses TRBV7-9 and TRBJ1-1, with D perhaps TRBD1 (6 bases). Germline V CDR1 and CDR2: SEHNR, FQNEAQ (reference sequence). Trimming took off 5 bases at V and 3 bases at J, with 13 bases between the two ends. The CDR3 length is 14 residues. CDR3 in amino acids: CASSLSGVHTEAFF. The DNA of the CDR3 is TGTGCCAGCAGCCTCTCAGGGGTTCACACTGAAGCTTTCTTT.

The V call is TRBV19, the J call TRBJ2-7; possibly TRBD1 for D (6 bases). CDR3 length equals 12 residues. Germline assignment: CDR1 LNHDA and CDR2 SQIVND (reference sequence). Trimming took off 9 bases at V and 6 bases at J, with 15 bases between the two ends. In nucleotides, the CDR3 is TGTGCCAGCGGTAACAGGGTTGGCGAGCAGTACTTC. It is translated as CASGNRVGEQYF.

The chain joins TRBV7-8 to TRBJ2-6; D unresolved. The V gene lost 5 bases and the J gene lost 0 bases, with 5 bases spanning the gap. The CDR3 length is 14 residues. From germline, CDR1 is SGHVS and CDR2 FQNEAQ. The CDR3 spells CASSPVSGANVLTF. The CDR3 nucleotides are TGTGCCAGCAGCCCGGTCTCTGGGGCCAACGTCCTGACTTTC.

The genes are TRBV5-1 and TRBJ2-7, with a possible D match to TRBD2 (5 bases). V lost 0 bases and J lost 3, with 10 bases in between. Germline V gene sequence: CDR1 SGHRS, CDR2 YFSETQ. The CDR3 has 14 residues. CDR3 in amino acids: CASSLATGNYEQYF. Written as DNA, the CDR3 is TGCGCCAGCAGCTTGGCTACCGGGAACTACGAGCAGTACTTC.

The chain employs TRBV5-4 and TRBJ2-5; D possibly uses TRBD1 or TRBD2 (7 bases each). V was shortened by 6 bases and J by 5 bases, with 20 bases between the two germline ends. CDR1 and CDR2 (germline): SGHNT, YYREEE (reference sequence). The CDR3 extends over 15 amino acids. The CDR3 loop is CASTKGGGSTETQYF. The DNA of the CDR3 is TGTGCCAGCACCAAAGGGGGCGGGAGCACGGAGACCCAGTACTTC.

The chain links TRBV30 to TRBJ1-6, with a possible D match to TRBD1 (5 bases). Between the trimmed V and J ends, which lost 5 bases and 7 bases, there was a span of 12 bases. Germline V gene sequence: CDR1 GTSNPN, CDR2 SVGIG (reference sequence). There are 13 residues in the CDR3. CDR3 bases: TGTGCCTGGCAAGGGGAACCCAATTCACCCCTCCACTTT. The encoded protein is CAWQGEPNSPLHF.

This chain uses TRBV5-1 with TRBJ1-6; no firm D call. The CDR3 spans 18 residues. Trimming removed 0 bases from V and 6 bases from J, with 19 bases in between. The germline gives CDR1 SGHRS, CDR2 YFSETQ. CDR3 bases: TGCGCCAGCAGCTTGGGGTTTTTCTCTACAGAACCTAATTCACCCCTCCACTTT. Translated, it gives CASSLGFFSTEPNSPLHF.

The V and J genes are TRBV5-1 and TRBJ2-2, with 9 positions matching TRBD1. V lost 3 bases, J lost 6 bases, and 12 bases stayed unmatched. The CDR3 contains 17 residues. In germline, CDR1 is SGHRS, CDR2 YFSETQ. The chain's CDR3 is CASSWTDRGVTPGELFF. The CDR3 DNA is TGCGCCAGCAGCTGGACTGACAGGGGGGTCACGCCCGGGGAGCTGTTTTTT.

The rearrangement joins TRBV7-2 to TRBJ2-7; 10 bases are shared with TRBD2. The V gene's germline CDR1 is SGHTA and CDR2 FQGNSA. There are 15 residues in the CDR3. V shed 7 bases and J 3 bases; nucleotides not matched to a gene: 9. CDR3 in DNA: TGTGCCAGCACTATTCCCGGGACTAGCGACTACGAGCAGTACTTC. It encodes CASTIPGTSDYEQYF.

V and J are TRBV6-5 and TRBJ2-3; 9 nucleotides align to TRBD2. The trim removed 7 bases at V and 5 bases at J, leaving 10 bases unmatched. The CDR3 contains 15 residues. Germline CDR1 reads MNHEY; CDR2 reads SVGAGI. The CDR3 here is CASKLAGPRGDTQYF. CDR3 bases: TGTGCCAGCAAGCTAGCGGGACCCCGAGGAGATACGCAGTATTTT.

The gene calls are TRBV6-5 and TRBJ1-5; the match to TRBD1 covers 7 bases. CDR3 length: 14 amino acids. The germline V gene has CDR1 MNHEY and CDR2 SVGAGI. The junction had 4 bases not matched to a gene; V was cut back by 8 bases and J by 0 bases. The DNA of the CDR3 is TGTGCCAGCCGGGACAGACATAGCAATCAGCCCCAGCATTTT. Its protein is CASRDRHSNQPQHF.

Here the CDR3 reads CAISRDNYEQYF. Written as DNA, the CDR3 is TGTGCCATCAGTCGGGACAACTACGAGCAGTACTTC. This chain connects TRBV10-3 to TRBJ2-7; perhaps TRBD1 as D (6 bases). The germline V gene encodes CDR1 ENHRY and CDR2 SYGVKD. V was trimmed by 5 bases and J by 3 bases, leaving 8 bases between them. The CDR3 runs 12 residues.

CDR3: CASSRITPGQGITDTQYF. CDR3 sequence (DNA): TGTGCCAGCTCACGAATTACTCCGGGACAGGGGATCACAGATACGCAGTATTTT. This rearrangement joins TRBV18 to TRBJ2-3; 10 bases are shared with TRBD1. The CDR3 spans 18 residues. CDR1 KGHSH and CDR2 LQKENI come from the germline V gene. The ends lost 4 bases at V and 2 bases at J; junction bases unmatched: 12. Variable domain in full (rest from reference TRBV18 and TRBJ2-3): NAGVMQNPRHLVRRRGQEARLRCSPMKGHSHVYWYRQLPEEGLKFMVYLQKENIIDESGMPKERFSAEFPKEGPSILRIQQVVRGDSAAYFCASSRITPGQGITDTQYFGPGTRLTVL.

The chain is built from TRBV29-1 and TRBJ2-2, with D hard to call. The CDR3 totals 13 residues. Deletions cut 5 bases from V and 1 base from J, with 8 bases between. Germline CDR1 is SQVTM and CDR2 is ANQGSEA. The CDR3 is CSVKHRNTGELFF. The CDR3 region has the DNA TGCAGCGTTAAACATAGGAACACCGGGGAGCTGTTTTTT.

The chain links TRBV28 to TRBJ2-3; TRBD1 agrees at 10 bases. Per germline, CDR1 MDHEN and CDR2 SYDVKM. Trimming removed 2 bases from V and 4 bases from J; junction bases left unmatched: 3. The CDR3 consists of 15 residues. The CDR3 is CASSLDRGRSDTQYF. CDR3 sequence (DNA): TGTGCCAGCAGTTTAGACAGGGGGCGGTCAGATACGCAGTATTTT.

V usage is TRBV11-1 and J usage is TRBJ1-1; TRBD1 matches at 7 bases. The length of the CDR3 is 16 residues. Per germline, CDR1 SGHAT and CDR2 FQDESV (reference sequence). J was trimmed by 4 bases and V by 5 bases; bases with no gene match: 13. The CDR3 nucleotides read TGTGCCAGCAGCCGACGACAGGGTCGGGACGGCACTGAAGCTTTCTTT. Protein: CASSRRQGRDGTEAFF. Full variable domain (outside the CDR3, taken from reference TRBV11-1 and TRBJ1-1): EAEVAQSPRYKITEKSQAVAFWCDPISGHATLYWYRQILGQGPELLVQFQDESVVDDSQLPKDRFSAERLKGVDSTLKIQPAELGDSAMYLCASSRRQGRDGTEAFFGQGTRLTVV.

This clone came up a few times. This chain connects TRBV5-6 to TRBJ1-2; D possibly corresponds to TRBD1 (5 bases). Germline V CDR1 and CDR2: SGHDT, YYEEEE. The CDR3 has 12 amino acids. V was pared by 6 bases and J by 4 bases, with 10 bases between. The CDR3 nucleotides are TGTGCCAGCATAGGGGCCGGCTATGGCTACACCTTC. Protein: CASIGAGYGYTF.

This chain connects TRBV4-1 to TRBJ2-3; 9 nucleotides match TRBD1. The CDR3 runs to 18 residues. Germline assignment: CDR1 MGHRA and CDR2 YSYEKL. V lost 1 base to trimming and J lost 0 bases; unmatched junction nucleotides: 8. Written as DNA, the CDR3 is TGCGCCAGCAGCCAAGCCTGGGACAGGGCCGATAGCACAGATACGCAGTATTTT. Residues: CASSQAWDRADSTDTQYF.